This T cell receptor beta chain was retrieved from a study of T cells expressing NK-cell markers. Overall study results and limits: There were a handful of donors in whom these clonotypes also led the CD3+CD56-NKG2C+ fraction.

Reprocessing the 5' RACE reads, TCRdb reports a single entry for every CDR3 protein and omits DNA. Found here are about 150,000 distinct CDR3 sequences; the top ten clones hold 37%. On this clonotype itself: Its antigen is unidentified.

The sequenced sample was blood T cells: a sorted CD56 or NKG2C T cell subset, CD4+ or CD8+ T cells, or bulk PBMC T cells (not recorded which). This receptor was identified in a woman aged 50 to 60 in good health.

The chain's CDR3 is CAISGRDRDYYEQYF. The chain links TRBV10-3 to TRBJ2-7; TCRdb picks TRBD1, but there is no DNA to check that call. Germline lookup yields CDR1 ENHRY and CDR2 SYGVKD. The CDR3 loop spans 15 amino acids.